This T cell receptor (beta chain) was sequenced in a study of T cells after yellow fever vaccination. In the study overall: Low-cell-number fractions were prepared with SMART-Seq v4 Ultra Low Input.

In germline, CDR1 is SGHRS, CDR2 YFSETQ. This CDR3 has 13 residues. The germline V and J ends were trimmed by 6 bases and 6 bases, with 15 bases remaining between them. Via MiXCR, TCRdb re-called the 5' RACE reads, giving one row per CDR3 protein. Seen here are roughly 310,000 distinct CDR3 sequences, 8.7% observed once, and the top ten hold roughly 17%. This clonotype occurred a few times. J is TRBJ1-1 and V is TRBV5-1, with D perhaps matching TRBD1 (6 bases). This sample comprised PBMCs, obtained on the day of the first yellow fever vaccination. The sequence derives from a man younger than 35 who received the YFV17D yellow fever vaccine. The CDR3 region is CASKTTGGPEAFF. The CDR3, as DNA: TGCGCCAGCAAAACGACGGGGGGCCCTGAAGCTTTCTTT.